The clone carrying this TCR beta chain was detected once. This entry is derived from a study of blood T cell repertoires in COVID-19. Study-wide context: From T cells, B-cell-depleted T cells, or PBMCs came the material, which was cDNA or gDNA.

The V gene's germline CDR1 is SGHRS and CDR2 YFSETQ. The V end lost 0 bases, the J end lost 0 bases, and 3 bases lay between the germline ends. This CDR3 has 14 amino acids. As handled by the study authors: Reference gene primer amplification in the assay estimated nucleated cell counts. This table comes from immunoSEQ multiplex PCR, and its TCRdb copy is limited to in-frame clones, with some not included. V and J calls and clone size follow that table, whereas D and trimming were derived from the DNA. The sample records some 230,000 clones, about 80% being singletons. The gene calls are TRBV5-1 and TRBJ1-4, with unresolved D. The sample consisted of peripheral blood. This clonotype was sampled from a woman aged 25 to 39 who had recovered from COVID-19. This chain's CDR3 is CASSLDTTNEKLFF. In nucleotides, the CDR3 is TGCGCCAGCAGCTTGGACACAACTAATGAAAAACTGTTTTTT.